These 28 T cell receptor beta chains were all obtained from the same sample, sequenced in a study of blood T cell repertoires in COVID-19. Clones were read by immunoSEQ multiplex PCR, and TCRdb kept only the in-frame ones, dropping some. The sample has 200,000 to 250,000 clones; approximately 77% are singletons. The sample was peripheral blood. Every receptor here comes from an elderly woman with acute or convalescent COVID-19.

The CDR3 sequence: CASSQVPQRQFF. The CDR3 DNA follows: TGTGCCAGCAGCCAAGTGCCACAGAGGCAGTTCTTC. The genes are TRBV3-1 (or the pseudogene TRBV3-2) and TRBJ2-1; D unclear. The CDR3 totals 12 residues. The germline gives CDR1 LGHDT, CDR2 YNNKEL (reference sequence). V lost 1 base, J lost 12 bases, and 10 bases lay in between.

The V gene is TRBV6-6, the J gene TRBJ1-1; D is perhaps TRBD1 (6 bases). The ends were cut back, 8 bases at V and 1 base at J, with 17 bases in the middle. The CDR3 has 15 residues. The germline CDR1 and CDR2 sequences are MNHNY and SVGAGI (reference sequence). The CDR3 here is CASLDRNRANTEAFF. CDR3 bases: TGTGCCAGCCTGGACCGGAACAGGGCGAACACTGAAGCTTTCTTT.

This chain links TRBV29-1 with TRBJ2-5, with D perhaps matching TRBD1 (5 bases). Germline V CDR1 and CDR2: SQVTM, ANQGSEA. The CDR3 sequence is 13 residues long. With 0 bases removed from V and 7 bases from J, the gap between germline ends came to 12 bases. The CDR3: CSVEDQGFVTQYF. The CDR3 bases are TGCAGCGTTGAAGACCAGGGTTTTGTGACCCAGTACTTC.

J is TRBJ2-3 and V is TRBV19; D may be TRBD2 (6 bases). Deletions cut 4 bases from V and 0 bases from J, with 11 bases between. The length of the CDR3 is 15 residues. CDR1 and CDR2 from the germline V gene are LNHDA and SQIVND (reference sequence). This CDR3 reads CASSSRDSSTDTQYF. The DNA of the CDR3 is TGTGCCAGTAGTAGCAGGGACTCTAGCACAGATACGCAGTATTTT.

The V gene is TRBV28, the J gene TRBJ2-7, with TRBD1 identical over 9 bases. Losses at the gene ends were 6 bases for V and 1 base for J; bases not matched to a gene: 4. The CDR3 loop spans 14 amino acids. Germline V gene lookup returns CDR1 MDHEN and CDR2 SYDVKM. Here the CDR3 reads CASRRQGVSYEQYF. The CDR3 DNA is TGTGCCAGCAGGCGACAGGGGGTGTCCTACGAGCAGTACTTC.

This sequence joins TRBV3-1 (or the pseudogene TRBV3-2) and TRBJ2-1; 10 positions agree with TRBD2. Germline V gives CDR1 LGHDT, CDR2 YNNKEL (reference sequence). The CDR3 is made up of 14 amino acids. V gave up 11 bases and J gave up 5 bases; unmatched junction bases: 9. CDR3 in DNA: TGTGCCGCAAGTCTAGCGGGGGCCGACAATGAGCAGTTCTTC. Translating gives CAASLAGADNEQFF.

This clone was detected only once. The V and J genes are TRBV9 and TRBJ1-3; TRBD1 aligns across 7 bases. After removal of 4 bases from V and 5 bases from J, the junction contained 6 bases not matched to a gene. The CDR3 loop spans 14 amino acids. Per the germline V gene, CDR1 is SGDLS and CDR2 is YYNGEE. The CDR3 reads CASSKEGQRNTIYF. CDR3 bases: TGTGCCAGCAGCAAAGAGGGACAGCGAAACACCATATATTTT.

This clone was counted between two and nine times. The CDR3 reads CASSFSGGDSYEQYF. The CDR3 bases are TGTGCCAGCAGTTTTAGCGGGGGTGATTCCTACGAGCAGTACTTC. This chain connects TRBV28 to TRBJ2-7; 9 bases line up with TRBD2. CDR1 MDHEN and CDR2 SYDVKM come from the germline V gene. The CDR3 is 15 amino acids. Germline trimming cut 3 bases from V and 1 base from J; bases unmatched to any gene: 4.

V is TRBV11-2 and J is TRBJ2-7, with D possibly matching TRBD2 (5 bases). Trimming took off 5 bases at V and 4 bases at J, with 30 bases between the two ends. Germline values: CDR1 SGHAT, CDR2 FQNNGV. The CDR3 is 19 amino acids. CDR3 coding DNA: TGTGCCAGCAGCCCCGGTCGTGGGAGATCGACCCGGTTAGGGTACGAGCAGTACTTC. Translation gives CASSPGRGRSTRLGYEQYF.

The V call is TRBV24-1, the J call TRBJ2-1, with 9 bases lining up with TRBD1. The germline V gene has CDR1 KGHDR and CDR2 SFDVKD. After removal of 9 bases from V and 8 bases from J, the junction contained 7 bases not matched to a gene. The CDR3 runs 13 residues. The CDR3: CATRRTGVDEQFF. CDR3 bases: TGTGCCACCCGCCGGACAGGGGTCGATGAGCAGTTCTTC.

As to this clone: The germline gene is not matched at one end of the junction; a read error may be the cause. The chain recombines TRBV2 with TRBJ1-2; D is uncertain. This CDR3 has 14 residues. The V gene's germline CDR1 is SNHLY and CDR2 FYNNEI. Here the CDR3 DNA reads TGTGCCAGCAGCGAAGGGAGGGTTAACTATGGCTACACCTTC. This encodes CASSEGRVNYGYTF.

The chain carries TRBV5-3 and TRBJ1-1; 8 nucleotides match TRBD1. TRBV5-3 is noted as an ORF with a role that remains uncertain. The CDR3 runs 13 residues. The ends lost 9 bases at V and 4 bases at J; junction bases unmatched: 8. The CDR3 DNA reads TGTGCCATACAGGGGGTTGAAGTCACTGAAGCTTTCTTT. Translation gives CAIQGVEVTEAFF.

This chain joins TRBV6-5 and TRBJ2-2; possibly TRBD1 for D (6 bases). This CDR3 contains 14 residues. Per germline, CDR1 MNHEY and CDR2 SVGAGI. V was trimmed by 8 bases and J by 1 base, leaving 11 bases between them. CDR3 sequence reads: CASVPRGNTGELFF. CDR3 nucleotides: TGTGCCAGCGTGCCCAGGGGGAACACCGGGGAGCTGTTTTTT.

The chain has TRBV25-1 and TRBJ2-1; TRBD1 aligns across 10 bases. V lost 7 bases to trimming and J lost 8 bases; unmatched junction nucleotides: 5. Germline values: CDR1 MGHDK, CDR2 SYGVNS. The CDR3 spans 13 residues. CDR3 bases: TGTGCCAGCACTGTGACAGGGGGCGATGAGCAGTTCTTC. Translating it yields CASTVTGGDEQFF. The entire variable domain, with the rest obtained from reference TRBV25-1 and TRBJ2-1, is as follows: EADIYQTPRYLVIGTGKKITLECSQTMGHDKMYWYQQDPGMELHLIHYSYGVNSTEKGDLSSESTVSRIRTEHFPLTLESARPSHTSQYLCASTVTGGDEQFFGPGTRLTVL.

CDR3 DNA sequence: TGTGCCAGTAGTACCTACAGGGATCAGCCCCAGCATTTT. Protein sequence: CASSTYRDQPQHF. The V and J genes are TRBV19 and TRBJ1-5; weak D call: TRBD1 (6 bases). With 4 bases removed from V and 5 bases from J, the gap between germline ends came to 9 bases. The CDR3 loop spans 13 amino acids. Per the germline V gene, CDR1 is LNHDA and CDR2 is SQIVND (reference sequence).

The rearrangement joins TRBV18 to TRBJ2-1; 10 positions agree with TRBD2. Germline CDR1 and CDR2: KGHSH and LQKENI. J lost 6 bases, V lost 5 bases, and 1 base had no gene match. This CDR3 comprises 13 residues. CDR3 residues: CASSTSGANEQFF. The DNA of the CDR3 is TGTGCCAGCTCAACTAGCGGGGCCAATGAGCAGTTCTTC.

The chain is built from TRBV7-8 and TRBJ2-3; maybe TRBD2 (6 bases). Trimming took off 1 base at V and 0 bases at J, with 11 bases between the two ends. The CDR3 runs to 16 residues. Germline CDR1 SGHVS, CDR2 FQNEAQ. The CDR3, as DNA: TGTGCCAGCAGCTTAGAAGTGGGGGGAAGCACAGATACGCAGTATTTT. This gives the protein CASSLEVGGSTDTQYF.

This chain uses TRBV6-5 with TRBJ1-3; D might be TRBD1 (5 bases). CDR3 length equals 15 residues. V lost 8 bases and J lost 5, with 19 bases in between. Germline loops: CDR1 MNHEY, CDR2 SVGAGI. The CDR3: CASGPQGNSRNTIYF. In nucleotides, the CDR3 is TGTGCCAGCGGGCCCCAGGGTAATAGTCGAAACACCATATATTTT.

The gene calls are TRBV10-3 and TRBJ1-1, with D unresolved. This CDR3 has 14 amino acids. Germline V gene data show CDR1 as ENHRY and CDR2 as SYGVKD. Trimming removed 0 bases from V and 5 bases from J, with 10 bases in between. The CDR3, as DNA: TGTGCCATCAGTGAGTCGGACGGGAATACTGAAGCTTTCTTT. Its protein is CAISESDGNTEAFF.

The V gene is TRBV14, the J gene TRBJ1-1, with D hard to call. Germline V gene data show CDR1 as SGHDN and CDR2 as FVKESK. This CDR3 has 13 amino acids. V lost 4 bases and J 4 bases, leaving 10 bases between the germline ends. Here the CDR3 reads CASSPSRGTEAFF. The CDR3 bases are TGTGCCAGCAGCCCTAGTCGGGGCACTGAAGCTTTCTTT.

This clone occurred a few times. CDR3 nucleotides: TGTGCCAGCAGCTCAGACGGGAAGTACAATCAGCCCCAGCATTTT. Translating it yields CASSSDGKYNQPQHF. The chain links TRBV7-2 to TRBJ1-5, with D unclear. Germline V gene sequence: CDR1 SGHTA, CDR2 FQGNSA. The V gene lost 4 bases and the J gene lost 3 bases, with 13 bases spanning the gap. There are 15 residues in the CDR3.

The chain joins TRBV5-1 to TRBJ2-3; 9 bases are a match to TRBD1. Germline loops: CDR1 SGHRS, CDR2 YFSETQ. The CDR3 covers 15 residues. V lost 4 bases and J lost 4; bases outside the gene matches: 7. CDR3 sequence (DNA): TGCGCCAGCAGCACCGGGACAGGGAGGGCAGATACGCAGTATTTT. Translating it yields CASSTGTGRADTQYF.

The chain uses TRBV18 and TRBJ2-3; D may be TRBD2 (6 bases). Germline lookup yields CDR1 KGHSH and CDR2 LQKENI. The CDR3 sequence is 14 residues long. V was cut by 8 bases and J by 7 bases, with 19 bases left in between. CDR3 sequence (DNA): TGTGCCAGCGGGGAGGCCAGCGGAGCTTATACGCAGTATTTT. It specifies CASGEASGAYTQYF.

The rearrangement joins TRBV3-1 (or the pseudogene TRBV3-2) to TRBJ2-2; D is undetermined. CDR1 and CDR2 (germline): LGHDT, YNNKEL (reference sequence). The V and J ends lost 0 bases and 5 bases respectively, with 13 bases between them. This CDR3 is 16 amino acids long. The CDR3 region has the DNA TGTGCCAGCAGCCAAGATCCCTCTCCTAAAACCGGGGAGCTGTTTTTT. Translated, it gives CASSQDPSPKTGELFF.

About this clone itself: The sample has other DNA sequences that encode this CDR3 too. The V and J genes are TRBV3-1 (or the pseudogene TRBV3-2) and TRBJ1-3; 8 nucleotides align to TRBD1. V shed 1 base, J shed 1 base, and the junction held 0 bases outside the gene matches. CDR1 is LGHDT and CDR2 is YNNKEL in the germline V gene (reference sequence). The CDR3 has 15 amino acids. CDR3 region: CASSQGTGSGNTIYF. CDR3 nucleotide sequence: TGTGCCAGCAGCCAAGGGACAGGGTCTGGAAACACCATATATTTT.

V and J are TRBV7-3 and TRBJ2-5; D perhaps matches TRBD2 (6 bases). Between the trimmed V and J ends, which lost 2 bases and 2 bases, there was a span of 15 bases. Germline assignment: CDR1 SGHTA and CDR2 FQGTGA. This CDR3 region has 16 residues. CDR3 loop: CASSLVQRARQETQYF. CDR3 DNA sequence: TGTGCCAGCAGCTTAGTGCAGCGGGCCCGACAAGAGACCCAGTACTTC.

The chain joins TRBV27 to TRBJ1-2; D is unresolved. V shed 3 bases and J shed 0 bases, with 8 bases lying between them. This CDR3 contains 14 residues. CDR1 and CDR2 (germline): MNHEY, SMNVEV (reference sequence). This CDR3 is CASSFRGANYGYTF. The CDR3 region has the DNA TGTGCCAGCAGTTTCCGCGGAGCTAACTATGGCTACACCTTC.

The V call is TRBV9, the J call TRBJ1-4, with no clear D. The CDR3 consists of 15 residues. Per germline, CDR1 SGDLS and CDR2 YYNGEE. Trimming stripped 2 bases from V and 2 bases from J, with 10 bases between. The CDR3 nucleotides are TGTGCCAGCAGCGTGGGAGTAGGGACTAATGAAAAACTGTTTTTT. Amino acid sequence: CASSVGVGTNEKLFF.